This TCR beta chain was captured by sequencing in a study of T cells in localized non-small cell lung cancer (dated by TCRdb to 2020 to 2022). At the level of the whole study: Comparing tumors with uninvolved tumor-adjacent lungs, the study looked at the T cell repertoires of about 240 patients with early-stage NSCLC. A mean age of roughly 64 years was recorded for the NSCLC patients, of whom 129 were male and about a hundred were female. The cohort comprised 236 treatment-naïve NSCLC patients with resected, localized lung tumors. The full study reports these points: Longer overall survival was associated with higher T cell density in blood, whereas shorter survival was associated with higher clonality in adjacent lung. Uninvolved tumor-adjacent lung showed the highest T cell clonality, higher than tumor, which suggests more focused antigenic responses in the adjacent lung. Because of the exploratory design, TCR variables were selected using unadjusted p-values without false-discovery rate correction. Because multi-region tumor sequencing was not done, intratumor heterogeneity could not be ruled out. A median of 57 of the top 100 tumor clones were detected in paired uninvolved adjacent lung, and around 30 of these tumor clones were also found among the top 100 clones of the paired uninvolved adjacent lung.

As concerns this clone: The target of this receptor is not known. Base qualities were left out, and no much larger clone turns up one base away.

Germline trimming amounts to 4 bases on V and 6 bases on J, with 2 as the count of junction bases outside the gene matches. CDR1 and CDR2 are read off the germline V gene as ENHRY and SYGVKD. Measured from the cysteine to the phenylalanine, the CDR3 is 13 residues long. The entry retains the CDR3 DNA only, 39 bases that are in frame from base 1. The immunoSEQ Assay was used to sequence TCR beta CDR3 regions from DNA. Regarding the original processing steps: To compute T cell density, TCR beta template counts were normalized to usable DNA, which was estimated by amplifying housekeeping genes. Using the preseqR package, richness was estimated by extrapolating to 120,000 templates for tissue samples and 400,000 templates for PBMC samples. Clonality was defined as one minus Pielou's evenness. Differential abundance testing on productive amino-acid clonotypes, with a minimum total count of 5 and an alpha of 0.1, was used to identify tissue-enriched TCRs. The Jaccard Index and the Morisita Overlap Index were used to quantify repertoire overlap between compartments. TCR beta CDR3s were clustered by GLIPH together with public tetramer-defined viral CDR3s, and at least three viral sequences plus V-gene enrichment were required for viral motifs. TCRdb stores this immuneACCESS table with in-frame sequences only. Part of the clones is absent; in the studies checked, under half of the shortfall reflects unresolved V genes, and no reason is known for the rest. V and J calls and clone size are given by that table; D and trimming were obtained from the DNA. The sample contains under 25,000 clones, over 80% of them found a single time. Of the sample, approximately 4.1% is held by the ten largest clones.

At diagnosis, tumor, uninvolved tumor-adjacent lung and peripheral blood were collected and then preserved as a mix of FFPE and fresh-frozen material. For TCR repertoire profiling, the blood samples were analyzed as peripheral blood mononuclear cells. The sequence was collected from a male donor at least 60 years old with stage I squamous cell lung carcinoma. The specimen comprised peripheral blood, sampled before any cancer treatment. In this chain, TRBV10-3 is recombined with TRBJ1-2; TRBD1 matches 10 bases in the middle. The bases are TGTGCCATCAGTGCCGGGACAGGGGATGGCTACACCTTC. This encodes CAISAGTGDGYTF.